The 21 T cell receptor beta chains presented below share a single source sample, sequenced in a study of T cells in tuberculosis. This sample's time point: new active TB diagnosis, blood taken before or within 7 days of starting treatment. Sequencing was performed with immunoSEQ multiplex PCR; in TCRdb, only in-frame clones are kept and a portion is missing. Among around 35,000 clones listed, around 90% were seen once. Sequenced material: PBMCs, taken at tuberculosis diagnosis. The receptors derive from an adult with tuberculosis.

The rearrangement joins TRBV28 to TRBJ1-2; D unresolved. V was trimmed by 3 bases and J by 8 bases, leaving 7 bases between them. The CDR3 is 11 residues long. The germline V gene encodes CDR1 MDHEN and CDR2 SYDVKM. CDR3 in amino acids: CASSLPGGYTF. The DNA for the CDR3 is TGTGCCAGCAGTTTGCCGGGAGGCTACACCTTC.

The chain is built from TRBV2 and TRBJ2-5; D remains ambiguous. The CDR3 length is 13 residues. The V and J ends lost 8 bases and 4 bases respectively, with 14 bases between them. Germline V lookup: CDR1 SNHLY, CDR2 FYNNEI. CDR3 in amino acids: CASGGLSGETQYF. CDR3 in DNA: TGTGCCAGCGGTGGCCTTTCCGGAGAGACCCAGTACTTC.

This rearrangement joins TRBV6-5 to TRBJ2-2; D perhaps matches TRBD2 (6 bases). The CDR3 length is 13 residues. The germline V and J ends were trimmed by 0 bases and 13 bases, with 12 bases remaining between them. Germline V gene sequence: CDR1 MNHEY, CDR2 SVGAGI. The CDR3 loop is CASSYSGTGVLFF. The CDR3 DNA is TGTGCCAGCAGTTACTCCGGGACGGGAGTGCTGTTTTTT.

V is TRBV4-1 and J is TRBJ2-7; 9 bases line up with TRBD1. Germline V gene data show CDR1 as MGHRA and CDR2 as YSYEKL. J was trimmed by 2 bases and V by 4 bases; bases with no gene match: 6. The CDR3 length is 15 residues. Written as DNA, the CDR3 is TGCGCCAGCAGCCCCCGACAGGGGGGGACCTACGAGCAGTACTTC. Its translation: CASSPRQGGTYEQYF.

This rearrangement joins TRBV30 to TRBJ1-1, with D possibly TRBD1 on 5 matching bases. V lost 2 bases and J 0 bases, leaving 10 bases between the germline ends. Germline V CDR1 and CDR2: GTSNPN, SVGIG (reference sequence). The CDR3 loop spans 14 amino acids. The CDR3 loop is CAWSRGILNTEAFF. The CDR3 nucleotides are TGTGCCTGGAGTCGGGGGATCCTGAACACTGAAGCTTTCTTT.

The V gene is TRBV5-1, the J gene TRBJ2-3, with 12 bases lining up with TRBD2. The junction had 2 bases not matched to a gene; V was cut back by 0 bases and J by 0 bases. CDR3 length: 17 residues. CDR1 is SGHRS and CDR2 is YFSETQ in the germline V gene. The CDR3 DNA follows: TGCGCCAGCAGCTTGGTAGGACTAGCGGGGAGCACAGATACGCAGTATTTT. It yields the protein CASSLVGLAGSTDTQYF.

V usage is TRBV6-5 and J usage is TRBJ2-7; D ambiguous. The CDR3 has 11 residues. The V end was cut by 6 bases, the J end by 3 bases, with 6 bases between. Germline-derived CDR1 and CDR2 are MNHEY and SVGAGI. The CDR3 loop is CASRSYYEQYF. The CDR3 DNA reads as TGTGCCAGCAGGTCCTACTACGAGCAGTACTTC.

The rearrangement joins TRBV7-6 to TRBJ2-2; possibly TRBD1 for D (5 bases). The CDR3 covers 15 residues. Germline V lookup: CDR1 SGHVS, CDR2 FNYEAQ. Trimming removed 5 bases at V and 3 bases at J, with 13 bases between. In DNA form, the CDR3 reads TGTGCCAGCAGCCCCTCCGTAGGGGACACCGGGGAGCTGTTTTTT. Amino acids: CASSPSVGDTGELFF.

V is TRBV27 and J is TRBJ2-7; D unclear. CDR1 is MNHEY, CDR2 SMNVEV, per germline (reference sequence). The ends were cut back, 5 bases at V and 3 bases at J, with 14 bases in the middle. This CDR3 region has 14 residues. The CDR3 sequence: CASSTQVSLYEQYF. The CDR3 nucleotides are TGTGCCAGCAGTACCCAGGTTTCTCTCTACGAGCAGTACTTC.

The J gene is TRBJ2-5, the V gene TRBV9; 14 positions agree with TRBD2. Germline loops: CDR1 SGDLS, CDR2 YYNGEE. The CDR3 extends over 16 amino acids. Trimming at V came to 3 bases and at J to 5 bases, leaving 6 bases not matched to a gene. The CDR3 sequence is CASSGLAGGPGETQYF. In DNA form, the CDR3 reads TGTGCCAGCAGCGGACTAGCGGGGGGGCCAGGGGAGACCCAGTACTTC. Supplemented by reference TRBV9 and TRBJ2-5, the full variable domain reads DSGVTQTPKHLITATGQRVTLRCSPRSGDLSVYWYQQSLDQGLQFLIQYYNGEERAKGNILERFSAQQFPDLHSELNLSSLELGDSALYFCASSGLAGGPGETQYFGPGTRLLVL.

This chain joins TRBV7-2 and TRBJ2-3; the D is unclear. Looked up from germline, CDR1 is SGHTA and CDR2 is FQGNSA. This CDR3 is 12 amino acids long. Trimming cost V 3 bases and J 5 bases, with 6 bases left between them. This CDR3 is CASSFYEDTQYF. CDR3 coding DNA: TGTGCCAGCAGCTTCTACGAAGATACGCAGTATTTT.

The chain is built from TRBV7-3 and TRBJ1-3; D is unclear. Germline V gene data show CDR1 as SGHTA and CDR2 as FQGTGA. The CDR3 sequence is 15 residues long. V was shortened by 2 bases and J by 0 bases, with 8 bases between the two germline ends. The CDR3 nucleotides are TGTGCCAGCAGCTTAGGAGGGAGCTCTGGAAACACCATATATTTT. Residues: CASSLGGSSGNTIYF.

The V gene is TRBV27, the J gene TRBJ2-6; 7 bases are a match to TRBD1. Germline V gives CDR1 MNHEY, CDR2 SMNVEV (reference sequence). The CDR3 is 17 residues long. V trimming: 5 bases; J trimming: 3 bases; junction bases outside the gene matches: 10. The CDR3 here is CASSPIDRVDGANVLTF. CDR3 nucleotide sequence: TGTGCCAGCAGTCCGATCGACAGGGTGGATGGGGCCAACGTCCTGACTTTC.

The V gene is TRBV6-4, the J gene TRBJ1-2; 7 bases agree with TRBD1. The CDR3 runs to 13 residues. CDR1 is MRHNA and CDR2 is SNTAGT in the germline V gene. V lost 4 bases and J lost 4; bases outside the gene matches: 3. CDR3 in DNA: TGTGCCAGCAGTGCACAGGGGATCTATGGCTACACCTTC. Its translation is CASSAQGIYGYTF.

The gene calls are TRBV30 and TRBJ1-1, with 7 positions matching TRBD1. The CDR3 contains 15 residues. The ends lost 4 bases at V and 0 bases at J; junction bases unmatched: 8. Germline values: CDR1 GTSNPN, CDR2 SVGIG (reference sequence). The CDR3: CAWTETGYMNTEAFF. In DNA, the CDR3 is TGTGCCTGGACCGAGACAGGGTACATGAACACTGAAGCTTTCTTT. Based on the CDR3 plus reference TRBV30 and TRBJ1-1, the full variable domain is SQTIHQWPATLVQPVGSPLSLECTVEGTSNPNLYWYRQAAGRGLQLLFYSVGIGQISSEVPQNLSASRPQDRQFILSSKKLLLSDSGFYLCAWTETGYMNTEAFFGQGTRLTVV.

CDR3 loop: CASSQEGTSGGHESTDTQYF. The CDR3 DNA follows: TGCGCCAGCAGCCAAGAAGGGACTAGCGGGGGGCACGAGAGCACAGATACGCAGTATTTT. The chain couples TRBV4-1 to TRBJ2-3; 15 positions agree with TRBD2. CDR3 length equals 20 residues. Trimming at V came to 0 bases and at J to 0 bases, leaving 7 bases not matched to a gene. Germline V gives CDR1 MGHRA, CDR2 YSYEKL.

CDR3 sequence (DNA): TGTGCCAGCAGTGAAGAGAGGGCGGGGGCGTTGAACACCGGGGAGCTGTTTTTT. Translated: CASSEERAGALNTGELFF. The chain joins TRBV6-1 to TRBJ2-2; weak D call: TRBD2 (7 bases). Germline values: CDR1 MNHNS, CDR2 SASEGT. V was shortened by 1 base and J by 1 base, with 16 bases between the two germline ends. There are 18 residues in the CDR3.

The V and J genes are TRBV25-1 and TRBJ1-1; D gene uncertain. Germline V CDR1 and CDR2: MGHDK, SYGVNS. V lost 9 bases and J 4 bases, leaving 6 bases between the germline ends. CDR3 length: 10 residues. The chain's CDR3 is CASLGTEAFF. The DNA for the CDR3 is TGTGCCAGTCTAGGCACTGAAGCTTTCTTT.

This clone was seen only a few times. This chain connects TRBV19 to TRBJ2-7, with D possibly being TRBD2 (7 bases). V lost 6 bases and J lost 1, with 19 bases in between. Germline lookup yields CDR1 LNHDA and CDR2 SQIVND (reference sequence). The CDR3 consists of 16 residues. Here the CDR3 DNA reads TGTGCCAGTAGCCGGGGGGCAGATCTCTCATCCTACGAGCAGTACTTC. This gives the protein CASSRGADLSSYEQYF.

This clone was seen once. The rearrangement links TRBV15 to TRBJ2-3; maybe TRBD2 (5 bases). CDR3 length: 15 amino acids. From germline, CDR1 is LNHNV and CDR2 YYDKDF (reference sequence). Trimming stripped 5 bases from V and 0 bases from J, with 12 bases between. The CDR3 coding sequence is TGTGCCACCAGCCCGGAGGACTCAAGCACAGATACGCAGTATTTT. Protein product: CATSPEDSSTDTQYF.

The rearrangement links TRBV5-1 to TRBJ2-7, with D perhaps TRBD2 (6 bases). The V gene lost 4 bases and the J gene lost 7 bases, with 9 bases spanning the gap. The V gene's germline CDR1 is SGHRS and CDR2 YFSETQ. The CDR3 runs 11 residues. CDR3 residues: CASSPGEEQYV. DNA for the CDR3: TGCGCCAGCAGCCCGGGGGAGGAGCAGTACGTC.